These 18 T cell receptor beta chains were all obtained from the same sample, sequenced in a study of radiotherapy plus CTLA-4 blockade in lung cancer. The table came from immunoSEQ multiplex PCR; TCRdb's copy has only in-frame clones and leaves some out. Of some 50,000 clones in the sample, roughly 80% were seen once. The specimen was peripheral blood, collected from a patient treated with radiotherapy plus ipilimumab. All receptors derive from a human donor with non-small cell lung cancer who had a partial response to radiotherapy plus ipilimumab.

This chain connects TRBV19 to TRBJ1-1; D is ambiguous. Germline lookup yields CDR1 LNHDA and CDR2 SQIVND (reference sequence). V lost 5 bases, J lost 2 bases, and 9 bases lay in between. This CDR3 is built from 13 residues. This CDR3 reads CASSSRINTEAFF. CDR3 in DNA: TGTGCCAGTAGTTCCAGGATAAACACTGAAGCTTTCTTT.

V and J are TRBV7-9 and TRBJ1-4; D ambiguous. The CDR3 loop spans 13 amino acids. CDR1 and CDR2 (germline): SEHNR, FQNEAQ (reference sequence). V lost 8 bases and J 0 bases, leaving 7 bases between the germline ends. CDR3 region: CASHGTTNEKLFF. DNA for the CDR3: TGTGCCAGCCATGGCACAACTAATGAAAAACTGTTTTTT.

V is TRBV19 and J is TRBJ2-3; 13 positions agree with TRBD2. Losses at the gene ends were 6 bases for V and 2 bases for J; bases not matched to a gene: 5. The CDR3 sequence is 16 residues long. The germline CDR1 and CDR2 sequences are LNHDA and SQIVND (reference sequence). The CDR3 DNA reads TGTGCCAGTAGCACGGGACTAGCGGGGTTCACAGATACGCAGTATTTT. Encoded protein: CASSTGLAGFTDTQYF.

The V gene is TRBV10-1, the J gene TRBJ1-5; D call uncertain. The CDR3 runs 15 residues. Germline loops: CDR1 WNHNN, CDR2 SYGVQD (reference sequence). Trimming left V 10 bases short and J 3 bases short, with 19 bases between. The CDR3 is CATPSGEGSNQPQHF. CDR3 DNA: TGCGCCACACCCTCTGGGGAGGGCTCCAATCAGCCCCAGCATTTT.

The genes are TRBV7-2 and TRBJ1-5; unclear D gene. Trimming cost V 1 base and J 4 bases, with 11 bases left between them. This CDR3 is 15 amino acids long. Germline V lookup: CDR1 SGHTA, CDR2 FQGNSA. The CDR3 nucleotides read TGTGCCAGCAGCTTAGTGGGCACCACGAATCAGCCCCAGCATTTT. Translated, it gives CASSLVGTTNQPQHF.

This clone has only one observation. The chain has TRBV6-1 and TRBJ1-1, with D hard to call. V gave up 3 bases and J gave up 4 bases, with 9 bases separating them. CDR1 is MNHNS and CDR2 is SASEGT in the germline V gene. The CDR3 spans 13 residues. CDR3 sequence reads: CASSEARSTEAFF. As DNA, the CDR3 is TGTGCCAGCAGTGAGGCCAGGTCCACTGAAGCTTTCTTT.

The chain joins TRBV29-1 to TRBJ2-1; 8 bases match TRBD2. Germline V lookup: CDR1 SQVTM, CDR2 ANQGSEA. This CDR3 comprises 12 residues. The ends lost 4 bases at V and 8 bases at J; junction bases unmatched: 4. The CDR3 loop is CSVVGGVDEQFF. CDR3 nucleotide sequence: TGCAGCGTTGTCGGGGGGGTAGATGAGCAGTTCTTC.

The V call is TRBV7-2, the J call TRBJ2-1, with 8 nucleotides matching TRBD2. CDR1 is SGHTA and CDR2 is FQGNSA in the germline V gene. The CDR3 covers 17 residues. The junction had 11 bases not matched to a gene; V was cut back by 5 bases and J by 2 bases. This CDR3 reads CASSPLRAGGTYNEQFF. In DNA form, the CDR3 reads TGTGCCAGCAGCCCGTTACGGGCGGGGGGAACCTACAATGAGCAGTTCTTC.

The CDR3 bases are TGTGCCAGCAAGCTACGGGACAGGGGTGAAAAACTGTTTTTT. Protein product: CASKLRDRGEKLFF. The chain is built from TRBV6-6 and TRBJ1-4, with 10 bases fitting TRBD1. The V gene end was trimmed by 7 bases and the J gene end by 7 bases; junction bases not matched to a gene: 6. In germline, CDR1 is MNHNY, CDR2 SVGAGI (reference sequence). This CDR3 has 14 residues.

This rearrangement joins TRBV5-8 to TRBJ2-3; D unclear. In germline, CDR1 is SGHTS, CDR2 YDEGEE. The CDR3 is made up of 14 amino acids. Deletions cut 4 bases from V and 1 base from J, with 10 bases between. The CDR3 DNA follows: TGTGCCAGCAGCGCTACCCTACGCACAGATACGCAGTATTTT. It is translated as CASSATLRTDTQYF. The whole variable domain, remainder taken from reference TRBV5-8 and TRBJ2-3, is EAGVTQSPTHLIKTRGQQATLRCSPISGHTSVYWYQQALGLGLQFLLWYDEGEERNRGNFPPRFSGRQFPNYSSELNVNALELEDSALYLCASSATLRTDTQYFGPGTRLTVL.

This clone was detected a few times. The chain uses TRBV19 and TRBJ2-3, with 13 bases that match TRBD2. The junction had 2 bases not matched to a gene; V was cut back by 4 bases and J by 4 bases. The germline V gene encodes CDR1 LNHDA and CDR2 SQIVND (reference sequence). The CDR3 covers 15 residues. CDR3: CASSTGTSGADTQYF. DNA for the CDR3: TGTGCCAGTAGTACCGGGACTAGCGGGGCAGATACGCAGTATTTT.

This sequence joins TRBV7-9 and TRBJ1-3; 9 positions match TRBD1. This CDR3 has 16 residues. The V gene's germline CDR1 is SEHNR and CDR2 FQNEAQ (reference sequence). V trimming: 2 bases; J trimming: 3 bases; junction bases outside the gene matches: 5. The CDR3 DNA follows: TGTGCCAGCAGCTTAAAGGACAGGGGCGATGGAAACACCATATATTTT. Translated, it gives CASSLKDRGDGNTIYF.

V gene TRBV19 combines with J gene TRBJ2-3; perhaps TRBD2 as D (6 bases). Germline V gene lookup returns CDR1 LNHDA and CDR2 SQIVND (reference sequence). V lost 4 bases to trimming and J lost 0 bases, with 8 bases between them. The CDR3 loop spans 14 amino acids. The CDR3 bases are TGTGCCAGTAGTACGGGGGAAAGCACAGATACGCAGTATTTT. As protein: CASSTGESTDTQYF.

J is TRBJ1-2 and V is TRBV9, with 7 positions matching TRBD1. Germline V lookup: CDR1 SGDLS, CDR2 YYNGEE. Germline trimming cut 4 bases from V and 8 bases from J; bases unmatched to any gene: 11. The length of the CDR3 is 14 residues. The CDR3 nucleotides are TGTGCCAGCAGCACGGGGACAGACCTAGGCGGCTACACCTTC. This codes for CASSTGTDLGGYTF.

CDR3 residues: CASTLRDRGTTNEKLFF. CDR3 nucleotide sequence: TGCGCCAGCACCCTCCGGGACAGGGGAACAACTAATGAAAAACTGTTTTTT. The rearrangement links TRBV10-1 to TRBJ1-4, with TRBD1 matching 10 bases. V lost 7 bases to trimming and J lost 0 bases; unmatched junction nucleotides: 8. This CDR3 has 17 amino acids. In germline, CDR1 is WNHNN, CDR2 SYGVQD (reference sequence).

V is TRBV5-1 and J is TRBJ2-1; weak D call: TRBD2 (6 bases). The CDR3 has 16 residues. Germline lookup yields CDR1 SGHRS and CDR2 YFSETQ. Trimming cost V 0 bases and J 5 bases, with 15 bases left between them. CDR3: CASSLAMGGGDNEQFF. The CDR3 DNA sequence: TGCGCCAGCAGCTTGGCAATGGGGGGTGGGGACAATGAGCAGTTCTTC.

This chain uses TRBV4-1 with TRBJ2-7; D is unclear. V was pared by 0 bases and J by 2 bases, with 11 bases between. The CDR3 has 15 amino acids. The germline gives CDR1 MGHRA, CDR2 YSYEKL. In DNA form, the CDR3 reads TGCGCCAGCAGCCAAGACGCGACACTCACCTACGAGCAGTACTTC. Amino acids: CASSQDATLTYEQYF.

The V gene is TRBV29-1, the J gene TRBJ2-5; TRBD1 matches at 8 bases. Germline CDR1 reads SQVTM; CDR2 reads ANQGSEA. V shed 3 bases and J 5 bases; nucleotides not matched to a gene: 2. CDR3 size: 12 residues. The CDR3 reads CSVDTGGETQYF. In nucleotides, the CDR3 is TGCAGCGTTGATACAGGGGGGGAGACCCAGTACTTC.